This T cell receptor beta chain was identified in a study of cytomegalovirus exposure and HLA in healthy donors. Data came from immunoSEQ multiplex PCR; TCRdb stores just in-frame clones and leaves some out. Here the sample spans about 140,000 clones, 84% being singletons. The CDR3 sequence is 15 residues long. Germline CDR1 reads LNHDA; CDR2 reads SQIVND (reference sequence). V lost 6 bases and J lost 9; bases outside the gene matches: 6. The sequencing input was PBMCs. V gene TRBV19 combines with J gene TRBJ1-6; TRBD1 matches 12 bases. The receptor's source is a woman aged 30 to 39 in good health and CMV-seronegative. In DNA, the CDR3 is TGTGCCAGTAGCCCGGGACAGGGGGCTGTTTCACCCCTCCACTTT. Translation: CASSPGQGAVSPLHF.